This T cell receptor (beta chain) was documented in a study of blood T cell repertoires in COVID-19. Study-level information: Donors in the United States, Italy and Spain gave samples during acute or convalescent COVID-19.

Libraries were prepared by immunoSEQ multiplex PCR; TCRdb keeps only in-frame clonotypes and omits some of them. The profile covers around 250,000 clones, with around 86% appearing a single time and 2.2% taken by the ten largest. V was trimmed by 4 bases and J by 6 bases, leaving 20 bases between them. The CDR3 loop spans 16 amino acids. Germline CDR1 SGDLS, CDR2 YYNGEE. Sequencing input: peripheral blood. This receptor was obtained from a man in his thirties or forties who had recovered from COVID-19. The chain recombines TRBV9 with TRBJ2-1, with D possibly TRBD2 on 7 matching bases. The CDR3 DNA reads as TGTGCCAGCAGCCCCCGGGGGGCGGGGTGGTCCAATGAGCAGTTCTTC. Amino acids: CASSPRGAGWSNEQFF.